These 4 T cell receptor beta chains originate from one sample sequenced in a study of T cells in localized non-small cell lung cancer. Generated by immunoSEQ multiplex PCR, the TCRdb table keeps only in-frame clones and is missing some. The profile shows 30,000 to 45,000 clones, roughly 85% of them singletons. This specimen consisted of peripheral blood, obtained before any cancer treatment. The source is a woman between 35 and 70 years old with stage I lung adenocarcinoma.

The chain has TRBV5-1 and TRBJ2-2; TRBD2 agrees at 9 bases. The CDR3 loop spans 16 amino acids. J was trimmed by 2 bases and V by 0 bases; bases with no gene match: 2. Germline V CDR1 and CDR2: SGHRS, YFSETQ. The DNA of the CDR3 is TGCGCCAGCAGCTTGGTAGCGGGGGATAACACCGGGGAGCTGTTTTTT. Its translation is CASSLVAGDNTGELFF.

J is TRBJ1-1 and V is TRBV6-1; 7 bases are shared with TRBD1. The CDR3 extends over 15 amino acids. The V gene's germline CDR1 is MNHNS and CDR2 SASEGT. The V and J ends lost 6 bases and 2 bases, in that order; junction bases with no gene match: 9. In nucleotides, the CDR3 is TGTGCCAGCAGACAAGCCCGGACAGGAAACACTGAAGCTTTCTTT. Its protein is CASRQARTGNTEAFF.

The V gene is TRBV19, the J gene TRBJ2-1; D not certain. Germline V lookup: CDR1 LNHDA, CDR2 SQIVND (reference sequence). The CDR3 runs 14 residues. Trimming removed 3 bases from V and 6 bases from J, with 12 bases in between. The CDR3 spells CASSISLNPNEQFF. CDR3 sequence (DNA): TGTGCCAGTAGTATCTCCCTCAACCCCAATGAGCAGTTCTTC. Filled out from reference TRBV19 and TRBJ2-1, the complete variable domain reads DGGITQSPKYLFRKEGQNVTLSCEQNLNHDAMYWYRQDPGQGLRLIYYSQIVNDFQKGDIAEGYSVSREKKESFPLTVTSAQKNPTAFYLCASSISLNPNEQFFGPGTRLTVL.

CDR3 residues: CSVERGRSETQYF. CDR3 nucleotide sequence: TGCAGCGTTGAAAGGGGCAGATCAGAGACCCAGTACTTC. V is TRBV29-1 and J is TRBJ2-5, with a possible D match to TRBD1 (5 bases). V gave up 2 bases and J gave up 4 bases, with 11 bases separating them. Germline assignment: CDR1 SQVTM and CDR2 ANQGSEA. The CDR3 is 13 residues long.